One sample yielded the 29 T cell receptor beta chains listed below, sequenced in a study of blood T cell repertoires in COVID-19. Assay: immunoSEQ multiplex PCR; the TCRdb copy retains only in-frame clones and omits some. Of under 40,000 clones listed, around 90% are singletons. The specimen sequenced was peripheral blood. All receptors come from a man aged 60 to 75 with active COVID-19.

The chain joins TRBV9 to TRBJ2-6; TRBD1 matches at 9 bases. The CDR3 covers 18 residues. In germline, CDR1 is SGDLS, CDR2 YYNGEE. The V segment lost 3 bases and the J segment 2 bases; nucleotides outside the gene matches: 9. The CDR3: CASSADLRTGAGANVLTF. In DNA form, the CDR3 reads TGTGCCAGCAGCGCAGATCTTAGGACAGGGGCTGGGGCCAACGTCCTGACTTTC.

The J gene is TRBJ2-7, the V gene TRBV28; 7 positions agree with TRBD1. V lost 8 bases and J lost 0; bases outside the gene matches: 4. This CDR3 is built from 13 residues. The germline V gene encodes CDR1 MDHEN and CDR2 SYDVKM. CDR3 sequence reads: CASQGQNSYEQYF. DNA for the CDR3: TGTGCCAGCCAGGGACAGAACTCCTACGAGCAGTACTTC.

The chain is built from TRBV24-1 and TRBJ2-2; 8 positions match TRBD1. Germline V gene lookup returns CDR1 KGHDR and CDR2 SFDVKD. With 2 bases clipped from V and 6 bases from J, the junction kept 16 bases outside the gene matches. The CDR3 length is 19 residues. CDR3: CATSDSQGGLDRDPGELFF. The CDR3 DNA is TGTGCCACCAGTGATTCGCAAGGGGGGTTGGACAGGGACCCCGGGGAGCTGTTTTTT.

The chain has TRBV5-1 and TRBJ2-7; 7 bases agree with TRBD1. With 4 bases clipped from V and 3 bases from J, the junction kept 7 bases outside the gene matches. The CDR3 is 14 amino acids. The germline V gene encodes CDR1 SGHRS and CDR2 YFSETQ. CDR3 coding DNA: TGCGCCAGCAGCCCTCGACAGGGTGGCTACGAGCAGTACTTC. This codes for CASSPRQGGYEQYF.

CDR3 in DNA: TGTGCCACTCATACCGGGACCCCCGGAGGGGATACGCAGTATTTT. Amino acids: CATHTGTPGGDTQYF. The chain has TRBV3-1 (or the pseudogene TRBV3-2) and TRBJ2-3, with a weak D call TRBD2 (6 bases). The CDR3 loop spans 15 amino acids. Germline CDR1 is LGHDT and CDR2 is YNNKEL (reference sequence). V was pared by 10 bases and J by 6 bases, with 23 bases between.

The genes are TRBV19 and TRBJ1-5, with a tentative D call TRBD1 (6 bases). The V end lost 4 bases, the J end lost 5 bases, and 12 bases lay between the germline ends. The CDR3 consists of 14 residues. The germline V gene encodes CDR1 LNHDA and CDR2 SQIVND (reference sequence). Here the CDR3 reads CASSTSRQDQPQHF. CDR3 coding DNA: TGTGCCAGTAGTACCTCTAGACAGGATCAGCCCCAGCATTTT.

A single count supports this clone. This rearrangement joins TRBV5-1 to TRBJ2-5, with a tentative D call TRBD2 (6 bases). Germline CDR1 reads SGHRS; CDR2 reads YFSETQ. Trimming stripped 1 base from V and 5 bases from J, with 12 bases between. The CDR3 length is 14 residues. CDR3 sequence: CASSLNGGLETQYF. CDR3 sequence (DNA): TGCGCCAGCAGCTTGAATGGAGGGCTGGAGACCCAGTACTTC. The variable domain in full, completed from reference TRBV5-1 and TRBJ2-5, reads KAGVTQTPRYLIKTRGQQVTLSCSPISGHRSVSWYQQTPGQGLQFLFEYFSETQRNKGNFPGRFSGRQFSNSRSEMNVSTLELGDSALYLCASSLNGGLETQYFGPGTRLLVL.

Here the CDR3 DNA reads TGCGCCAGCAGTGCCCCCGGACTAGCGGGATCCTACGAGCAGTACTTC. Translating gives CASSAPGLAGSYEQYF. V gene TRBV10-1 combines with J gene TRBJ2-7, with 12 bases fitting TRBD2. CDR3 length: 16 residues. CDR1 and CDR2 from the germline V gene are WNHNN and SYGVQD (reference sequence). Trimming cost V 4 bases and J 1 base; bases outside gene matches: 5.

This chain joins TRBV5-1 and TRBJ2-2; 9 positions agree with TRBD1. Germline CDR1 SGHRS, CDR2 YFSETQ. The CDR3 contains 15 residues. J was trimmed by 4 bases and V by 2 bases; bases with no gene match: 3. This CDR3 is CASSFGQGLTGELFF. In DNA form, the CDR3 reads TGCGCCAGCAGCTTCGGACAGGGGCTCACCGGGGAGCTGTTTTTT.

The CDR3 sequence: CASSLQAQAGGLAKNIQYF. The CDR3 region has the DNA TGTGCCAGCAGCTTACAGGCTCAAGCGGGGGGGCTAGCCAAAAACATTCAGTACTTC. The chain couples TRBV11-2 to TRBJ2-4, with 10 bases that match TRBD2. The CDR3 loop spans 19 amino acids. Per the germline V gene, CDR1 is SGHAT and CDR2 is FQNNGV. The V gene end was trimmed by 2 bases and the J gene end by 0 bases; junction bases not matched to a gene: 10. The full variable domain, completed using reference TRBV11-2 and TRBJ2-4, is EAGVAQSPRYKIIEKRQSVAFWCNPISGHATLYWYQQILGQGPKLLIQFQNNGVVDDSQLPKDRFSAERLKGVDSTLKIQPAKLEDSAVYLCASSLQAQAGGLAKNIQYFGAGTRLSVL.

This rearrangement joins TRBV3-1 (or the pseudogene TRBV3-2) to TRBJ2-7, with 10 bases that match TRBD1. The CDR3 covers 14 residues. CDR1 is LGHDT and CDR2 is YNNKEL in the germline V gene (reference sequence). V was pared by 6 bases and J by 7 bases, with 9 bases of the junction left unmatched. In nucleotides, the CDR3 is TGTGCCAGCAGACCTCCTCCGGGACAGGGGGAGCAGTACTTC. Translating gives CASRPPPGQGEQYF.

This clone has only a few counts. The gene calls are TRBV28 and TRBJ1-5, with TRBD1 as a possible D gene (5 bases). The ends were cut back, 3 bases at V and 6 bases at J, with 6 bases in the middle. There are 12 residues in the CDR3. Per the germline V gene, CDR1 is MDHEN and CDR2 is SYDVKM. This chain's CDR3 is CASSFRGQPQHF. CDR3 nucleotides: TGTGCCAGCAGTTTTAGGGGTCAGCCCCAGCATTTT.

The chain carries TRBV6-5 and TRBJ1-2; D uncertain. The ends were cut back, 4 bases at V and 7 bases at J, with 16 bases in the middle. Germline CDR1 and CDR2: MNHEY and SVGAGI. The CDR3 has 14 residues. As DNA, the CDR3 is TGTGCCAGCAGTTCTCTGGCCAGTTCGGGTGGCTACACCTTC. Translated: CASSSLASSGGYTF.

V gene TRBV5-6 combines with J gene TRBJ1-2, with TRBD1 identical over 9 bases. This CDR3 is built from 15 residues. After removal of 2 bases from V and 2 bases from J, the junction contained 4 bases not matched to a gene. Germline CDR1 is SGHDT and CDR2 is YYEEEE. This CDR3 reads CASSFNRGRNYGYTF. The CDR3 DNA follows: TGTGCCAGCAGCTTTAACAGGGGGCGGAACTATGGCTACACCTTC.

This chain joins TRBV21-1 and TRBJ1-1; the listed D gene, TRBD1, was not tested against the DNA. TRBV21-1 is tagged as a pseudogene. The CDR3 consists of 17 residues. Here the CDR3 reads CASSKAHDSLMNTEAFF. CDR3 in DNA: TGTGCCAGCAGCAAAGCGCACGACAGTTTAATGAACACTGAAGCTTTCTTT.

The chain uses TRBV18 and TRBJ2-1; 8 bases are shared with TRBD2. J lost 9 bases, V lost 6 bases, and 4 bases had no gene match. The CDR3 is 12 amino acids. Germline V lookup: CDR1 KGHSH, CDR2 LQKENI. In DNA, the CDR3 is TGTGCCAGCTCTGCTAGCGGGCGTGAGCAGTTCTTC. This gives the protein CASSASGREQFF. Full variable domain (missing parts from reference TRBV18 and TRBJ2-1): NAGVMQNPRHLVRRRGQEARLRCSPMKGHSHVYWYRQLPEEGLKFMVYLQKENIIDESGMPKERFSAEFPKEGPSILRIQQVVRGDSAAYFCASSASGREQFFGPGTRLTVL.

V is TRBV5-1 and J is TRBJ2-7; TRBD1 aligns across 8 bases. The CDR3 is 14 residues long. Trimming cost V 0 bases and J 3 bases; bases outside gene matches: 2. Germline V gene lookup returns CDR1 SGHRS and CDR2 YFSETQ. The CDR3 nucleotides are TGCGCCAGCAGCTTGGGGACAGGGAACTACGAGCAGTACTTC. It codes for CASSLGTGNYEQYF.

The V and J genes are TRBV13 and TRBJ1-6; 8 bases are shared with TRBD1. The CDR3 is made up of 13 amino acids. With V trimmed by 5 bases and J by 15 bases, 9 bases remained unmatched. Per germline, CDR1 PRHDT and CDR2 FYEKMQ (reference sequence). CDR3 sequence: CASSGRTGHDLHF. The CDR3, as DNA: TGTGCCAGCAGCGGCCGGACAGGGCATGACCTCCACTTT.

This clone was counted once. The rearrangement uses TRBV9 and TRBJ1-4; D may be TRBD1 (5 bases). Germline CDR1 reads SGDLS; CDR2 reads YYNGEE. The V end lost 4 bases, the J end lost 8 bases, and 18 bases lay between the germline ends. CDR3 size: 15 residues. The CDR3 DNA follows: TGTGCCAGCAGCCCAACGGGGGGGACGGTCGAAAAACTGTTTTTT. Translation: CASSPTGGTVEKLFF.

The chain combines TRBV25-1 with TRBJ2-2; perhaps TRBD1 as D (6 bases). The CDR3 is 16 residues long. Trimming cost V 3 bases and J 4 bases, with 15 bases left between them. Germline CDR1 MGHDK, CDR2 SYGVNS. In nucleotides, the CDR3 is TGTGCCAGCAGTGACAGGGGCATCTTCGGCACCGGGGAGCTGTTTTTT. This gives the protein CASSDRGIFGTGELFF. The full variable domain, with the rest looked up from reference TRBV25-1 and TRBJ2-2, is EADIYQTPRYLVIGTGKKITLECSQTMGHDKMYWYQQDPGMELHLIHYSYGVNSTEKGDLSSESTVSRIRTEHFPLTLESARPSHTSQYLCASSDRGIFGTGELFFGEGSRLTVL.

V usage is TRBV5-6 and J usage is TRBJ2-7; 7 nucleotides align to TRBD1. V gave up 2 bases and J gave up 2 bases; unmatched junction bases: 7. CDR3 length: 15 residues. The germline CDR1 and CDR2 sequences are SGHDT and YYEEEE. CDR3 nucleotide sequence: TGTGCCAGCAGCTTTCAGGGGGTAAGGGCCTACGAGCAGTACTTC. The encoded protein is CASSFQGVRAYEQYF.

The genes are TRBV11-2 and TRBJ2-7; 9 bases agree with TRBD2. Losses at the gene ends were 0 bases for V and 7 bases for J; bases not matched to a gene: 10. The CDR3 covers 16 residues. Germline loops: CDR1 SGHAT, CDR2 FQNNGV. CDR3 nucleotides: TGTGCCAGCAGCTTAGATGGGCTAGCGGGGTCGGGGGAGCAGTACTTC. It encodes CASSLDGLAGSGEQYF.

The V gene is TRBV19, the J gene TRBJ1-4, with no clear D. This CDR3 is 13 amino acids long. Germline V lookup: CDR1 LNHDA, CDR2 SQIVND (reference sequence). Trimming cost V 7 bases and J 2 bases, with 8 bases left between them. CDR3 in amino acids: CASKLGTNEKLFF. The CDR3 nucleotides read TGTGCCAGTAAACTCGGGACTAATGAAAAACTGTTTTTT.

This chain uses TRBV28 with TRBJ1-1; D remains ambiguous. The V and J ends lost 3 bases and 5 bases respectively, with 16 bases between them. The CDR3 contains 15 residues. Germline V gene sequence: CDR1 MDHEN, CDR2 SYDVKM. CDR3: CASSFRGLLWTEAFF. Written as DNA, the CDR3 is TGTGCCAGCAGTTTCCGAGGCCTTCTGTGGACTGAAGCTTTCTTT.

In its sample, this clone was seen a few times. The rearrangement links TRBV15 to TRBJ2-5; 9 nucleotides agree with TRBD2. Germline V lookup: CDR1 LNHNV, CDR2 YYDKDF (reference sequence). After removal of 1 base from V and 2 bases from J, the junction contained 2 bases not matched to a gene. The CDR3 sequence is 15 residues long. The CDR3 sequence: CATSRVAGGQETQYF. The CDR3 DNA sequence: TGTGCCACCAGCAGAGTGGCGGGAGGGCAAGAGACCCAGTACTTC.

V gene TRBV5-1 combines with J gene TRBJ1-5, with D possibly matching TRBD1 (5 bases). V lost 4 bases to trimming and J lost 4 bases, with 9 bases between them. This CDR3 has 13 amino acids. Germline V gene data show CDR1 as SGHRS and CDR2 as YFSETQ. The CDR3 loop is CASSLTVNQPQHF. DNA for the CDR3: TGCGCCAGCAGCCTGACAGTGAATCAGCCCCAGCATTTT.

The chain is built from TRBV21-1 and TRBJ2-3; the tabulated D call, TRBD2, remains unverified against the DNA. TRBV21-1 counts as a pseudogene. The length of the CDR3 is 15 residues. The CDR3 DNA reads TGTGCCAGCAGCTTGGGGGGGCACGGAGCGGATACGCAGTATTTT. Translated: CASSLGGHGADTQYF.

V is TRBV7-2 and J is TRBJ1-3; D gene unclear. The germline V gene encodes CDR1 SGHTA and CDR2 FQGNSA. Trimming removed 3 bases at V and 5 bases at J, with 14 bases between. The CDR3 contains 15 residues. CDR3 sequence: CASSLSGAARNTIYF. DNA of the CDR3: TGTGCCAGCAGCTTGTCCGGAGCCGCTAGAAACACCATATATTTT.

This sequence joins TRBV27 and TRBJ2-7, with 7 bases aligning to TRBD1. From germline, CDR1 is MNHEY and CDR2 SMNVEV (reference sequence). CDR3 length equals 14 residues. The ends lost 6 bases at V and 2 bases at J; junction bases unmatched: 7. The CDR3 loop reads CASRPGTVTYEQYF. The CDR3 nucleotides read TGTGCCAGCAGACCAGGGACAGTTACCTACGAGCAGTACTTC.